This T cell receptor beta chain was sequenced for a study of blood T cell repertoires in COVID-19. Deletions cut 6 bases from V and 5 bases from J, with 11 bases between. Per the germline V gene, CDR1 is SGHNT and CDR2 is YYREEE (reference sequence). The CDR3 has 12 residues. Assay used: immunoSEQ multiplex PCR; TCRdb lists only in-frame clones, some missing. The data show about 200,000 clones, about 85% seen once. This clone was seen many times. The clonotype originates from a man in his fifties or sixties with COVID-19, enrolled during active disease. The sequenced sample consisted of peripheral blood. The rearrangement joins TRBV5-4 to TRBJ2-5; TRBD2 might be the D (5 bases). The CDR3 nucleotides read TGTGCCAGCAACTCCCGAGGGGAGACCCAGTACTTC. Translation: CASNSRGETQYF.